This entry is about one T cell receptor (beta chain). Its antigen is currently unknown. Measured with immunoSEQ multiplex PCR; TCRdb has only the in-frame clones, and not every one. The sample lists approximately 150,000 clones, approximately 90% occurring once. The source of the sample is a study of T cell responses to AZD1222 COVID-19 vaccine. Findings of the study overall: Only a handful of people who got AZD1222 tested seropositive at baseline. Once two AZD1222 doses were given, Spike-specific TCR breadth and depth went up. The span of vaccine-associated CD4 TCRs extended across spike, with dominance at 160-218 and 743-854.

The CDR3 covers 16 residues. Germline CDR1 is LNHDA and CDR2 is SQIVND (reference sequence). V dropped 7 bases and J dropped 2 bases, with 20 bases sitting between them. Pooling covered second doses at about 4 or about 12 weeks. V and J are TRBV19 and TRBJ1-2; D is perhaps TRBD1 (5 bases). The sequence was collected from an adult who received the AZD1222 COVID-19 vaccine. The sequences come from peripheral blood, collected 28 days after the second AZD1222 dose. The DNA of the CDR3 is TGTGCCAGTAACCAACCCGGGAGGGGTGGCAACTATGGCTACACCTTC. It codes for CASNQPGRGGNYGYTF.